The clone carrying this T cell receptor beta chain has just a few counts. From germline, CDR1 is SGDLS and CDR2 YYNGEE. V lost 3 bases to trimming and J lost 0 bases; unmatched junction nucleotides: 6. The CDR3 spans 16 residues. RNA transcripts provided the source from which TCR beta CDR3 regions were amplified. A first-round RT-PCR of the TCR CDR3 used the HTBI primer set. MiXCR, applied by TCRdb to the multiplex PCR reads, yields one record per CDR3 protein. The sample includes about 480,000 distinct CDR3 sequences, roughly 25% of them seen just once. This specimen comes from a study of T cells in Graves' hyperthyroidism and ophthalmopathy. Pregnant or lactating patients were excluded, as were those with uncontrolled infection or other autoimmune disease. Diagnoses were established using clinical symptoms, serum thyroxine and TRAb, thyroid ultrasound and orbital computed tomography.

V gene TRBV9 combines with J gene TRBJ2-3; 8 bases line up with TRBD2. Sequenced: blood. The sequence derives from a woman in her thirties with Graves' ophthalmopathy. The CDR3 bases are TGTGCCAGCAGCGATCCGGGACTAGGTAGCACAGATACGCAGTATTTT. It translates to CASSDPGLGSTDTQYF. Supplemented by reference TRBV9 and TRBJ2-3, the full variable domain reads DSGVTQTPKHLITATGQRVTLRCSPRSGDLSVYWYQQSLDQGLQFLIQYYNGEERAKGNILERFSAQQFPDLHSELNLSSLELGDSALYFCASSDPGLGSTDTQYFGPGTRLTVL.